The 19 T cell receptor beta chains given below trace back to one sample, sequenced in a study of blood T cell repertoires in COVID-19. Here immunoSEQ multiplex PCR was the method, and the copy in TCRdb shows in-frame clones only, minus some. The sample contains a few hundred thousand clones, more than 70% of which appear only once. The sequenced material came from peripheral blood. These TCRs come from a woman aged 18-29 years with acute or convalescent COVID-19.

CDR3 in amino acids: CASSLVLADVRRQYF. CDR3 coding DNA: TGTGCCAGCAGCTTGGTTCTAGCGGACGTCCGCCGGCAGTACTTC. The chain links TRBV5-5 to TRBJ2-7; 7 bases agree with TRBD2. This CDR3 comprises 15 residues. Trimming cost V 0 bases and J 9 bases; bases outside gene matches: 12. Germline V gene data show CDR1 as SGHKS and CDR2 as YYEKEE (reference sequence).

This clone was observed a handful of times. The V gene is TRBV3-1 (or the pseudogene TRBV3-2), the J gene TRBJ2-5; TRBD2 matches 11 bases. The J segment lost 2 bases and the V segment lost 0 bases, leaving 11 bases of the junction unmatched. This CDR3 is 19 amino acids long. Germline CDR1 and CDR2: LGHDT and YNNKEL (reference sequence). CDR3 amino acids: CASSQDRGTSGRIQETQYF. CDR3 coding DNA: TGTGCCAGCAGCCAAGACAGGGGGACTAGCGGACGGATTCAAGAGACCCAGTACTTC.

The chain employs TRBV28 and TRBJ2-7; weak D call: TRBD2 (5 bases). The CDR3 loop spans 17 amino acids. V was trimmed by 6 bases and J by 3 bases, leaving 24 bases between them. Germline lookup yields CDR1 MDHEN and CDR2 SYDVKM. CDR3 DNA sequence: TGTGCCAGCAGACAAGCCCTTTACGCCGGACGGGGCTACGAGCAGTACTTC. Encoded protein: CASRQALYAGRGYEQYF.

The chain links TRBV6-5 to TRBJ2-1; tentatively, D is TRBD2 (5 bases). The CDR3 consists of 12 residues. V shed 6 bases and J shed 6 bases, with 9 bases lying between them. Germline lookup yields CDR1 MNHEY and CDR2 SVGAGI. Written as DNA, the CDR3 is TGTGCCAGCAGCCTACTAGGCAATGAGCAGTTCTTC. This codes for CASSLLGNEQFF.

The CDR3 reads CASADAPSGIQETQYF. CDR3 DNA: TGTGCTAGTGCCGACGCCCCCAGCGGGATACAAGAGACCCAGTACTTC. The chain has TRBV12-5 and TRBJ2-5, with 7 positions matching TRBD2. CDR1 LGHNT and CDR2 FRNRAP come from the germline V gene. The trim removed 7 bases at V and 2 bases at J, leaving 13 bases unmatched. This CDR3 is built from 16 residues. The full variable domain, completed using reference TRBV12-5 and TRBJ2-5, is DARVTQTPRHKVTEMGQEVTMRCQPILGHNTVFWYRQTMMQGLELLAYFRNRAPLDDSGMPKDRFSAEMPDATLATLKIQPSEPRDSAVYFCASADAPSGIQETQYFGPGTRLLVL.

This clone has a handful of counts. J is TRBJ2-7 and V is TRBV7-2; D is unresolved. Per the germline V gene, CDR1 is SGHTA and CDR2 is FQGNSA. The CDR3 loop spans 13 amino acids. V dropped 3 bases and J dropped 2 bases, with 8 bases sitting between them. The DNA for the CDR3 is TGTGCCAGCAGCTTCGCCCGGGCCTACGAGCAGTACTTC. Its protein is CASSFARAYEQYF. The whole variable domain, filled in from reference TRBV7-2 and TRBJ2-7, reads GAGVSQSPSNKVTEKGKDVELRCDPISGHTALYWYRQSLGQGLEFLIYFQGNSAPDKSGLPSDRFSAERTGGSVSTLTIQRTQQEDSAVYLCASSFARAYEQYFGPGTRLTVT.

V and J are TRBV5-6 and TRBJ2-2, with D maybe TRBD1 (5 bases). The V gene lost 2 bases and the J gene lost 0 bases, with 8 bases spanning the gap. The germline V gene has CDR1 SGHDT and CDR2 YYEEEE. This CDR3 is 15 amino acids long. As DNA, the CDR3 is TGTGCCAGCAGCTTTCGCAGGGCGAACACCGGGGAGCTGTTTTTT. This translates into CASSFRRANTGELFF.

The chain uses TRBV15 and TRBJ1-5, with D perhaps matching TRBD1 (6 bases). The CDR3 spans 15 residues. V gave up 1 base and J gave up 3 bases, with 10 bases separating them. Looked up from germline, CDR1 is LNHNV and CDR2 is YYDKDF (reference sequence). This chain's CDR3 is CATSRGDTINQPQHF. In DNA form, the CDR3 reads TGTGCCACCAGCAGAGGGGACACCATCAATCAGCCCCAGCATTTT.

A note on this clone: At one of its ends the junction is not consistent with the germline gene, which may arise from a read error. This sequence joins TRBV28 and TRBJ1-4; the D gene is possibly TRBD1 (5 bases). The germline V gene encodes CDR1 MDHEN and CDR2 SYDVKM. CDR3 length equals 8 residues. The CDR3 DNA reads TGCTGGGGCGAAAAACTGTTTTTT. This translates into CWGEKLFF.

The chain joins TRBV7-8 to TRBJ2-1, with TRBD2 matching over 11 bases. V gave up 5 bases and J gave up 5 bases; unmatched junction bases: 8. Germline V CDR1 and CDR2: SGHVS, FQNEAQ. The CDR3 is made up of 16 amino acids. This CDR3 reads CASSIGTSGINNEQFF. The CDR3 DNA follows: TGTGCCAGCAGCATAGGGACTAGCGGAATAAACAATGAGCAGTTCTTC.

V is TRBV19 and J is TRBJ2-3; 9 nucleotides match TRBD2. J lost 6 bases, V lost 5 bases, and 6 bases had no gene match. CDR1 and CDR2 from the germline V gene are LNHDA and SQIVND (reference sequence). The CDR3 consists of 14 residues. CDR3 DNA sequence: TGTGCCAGTAGTGCCCGGACTAGCGTGGATACGCAGTATTTT. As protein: CASSARTSVDTQYF.

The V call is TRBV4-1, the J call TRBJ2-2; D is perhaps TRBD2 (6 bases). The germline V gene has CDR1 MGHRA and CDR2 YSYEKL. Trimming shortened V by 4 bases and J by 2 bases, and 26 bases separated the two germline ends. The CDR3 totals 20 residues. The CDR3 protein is CASSLRPPAFRRGNTGELFF. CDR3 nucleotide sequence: TGCGCCAGCAGCCTGCGGCCCCCAGCGTTCAGGAGGGGAAACACCGGGGAGCTGTTTTTT.

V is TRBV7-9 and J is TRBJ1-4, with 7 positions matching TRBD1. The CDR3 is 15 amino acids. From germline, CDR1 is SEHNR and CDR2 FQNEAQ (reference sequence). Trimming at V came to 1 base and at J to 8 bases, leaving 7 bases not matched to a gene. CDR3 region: CASSLEGQPWEKLFF. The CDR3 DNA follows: TGTGCCAGCAGCTTAGAGGGACAGCCTTGGGAAAAACTGTTTTTT.

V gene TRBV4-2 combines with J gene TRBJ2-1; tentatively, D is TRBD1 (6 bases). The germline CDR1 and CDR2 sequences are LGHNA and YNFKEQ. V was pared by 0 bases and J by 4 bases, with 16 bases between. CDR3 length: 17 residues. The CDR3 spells CASSQEAGQLTYNEQFF. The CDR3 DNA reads TGTGCCAGCAGCCAAGAAGCAGGACAGCTGACTTACAATGAGCAGTTCTTC.

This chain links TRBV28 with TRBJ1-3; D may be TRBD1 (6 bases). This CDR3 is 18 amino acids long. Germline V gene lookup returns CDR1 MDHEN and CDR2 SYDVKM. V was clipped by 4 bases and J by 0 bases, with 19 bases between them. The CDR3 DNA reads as TGTGCCAGCAGTTCACCAGGGACACCCAGCTTCTCTGGAAACACCATATATTTT. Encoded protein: CASSSPGTPSFSGNTIYF.

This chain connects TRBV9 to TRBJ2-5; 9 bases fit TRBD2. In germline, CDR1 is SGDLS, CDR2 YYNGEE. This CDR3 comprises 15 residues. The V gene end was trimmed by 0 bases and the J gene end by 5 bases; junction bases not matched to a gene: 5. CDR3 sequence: CASSVGLAGLETQYF. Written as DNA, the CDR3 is TGTGCCAGCAGCGTAGGGCTAGCGGGATTGGAGACCCAGTACTTC.

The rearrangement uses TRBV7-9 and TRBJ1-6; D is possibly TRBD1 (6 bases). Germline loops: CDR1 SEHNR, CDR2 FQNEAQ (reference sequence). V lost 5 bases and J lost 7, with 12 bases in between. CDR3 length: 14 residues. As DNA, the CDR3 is TGTGCCAGCAGCCGTACAGGGACCAATTCACCCCTCCACTTT. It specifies CASSRTGTNSPLHF.

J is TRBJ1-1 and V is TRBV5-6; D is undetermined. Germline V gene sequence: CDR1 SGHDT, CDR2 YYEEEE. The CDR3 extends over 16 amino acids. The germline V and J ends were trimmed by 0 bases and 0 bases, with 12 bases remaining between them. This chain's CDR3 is CASSLEQNNMNTEAFF. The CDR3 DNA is TGTGCCAGCAGCTTGGAACAGAATAACATGAACACTGAAGCTTTCTTT.

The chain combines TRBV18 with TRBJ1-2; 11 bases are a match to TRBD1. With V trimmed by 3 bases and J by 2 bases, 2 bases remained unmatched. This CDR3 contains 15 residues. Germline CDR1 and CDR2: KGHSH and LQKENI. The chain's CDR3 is CASSPGQGGNYGYTF. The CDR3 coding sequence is TGTGCCAGCTCACCGGGACAGGGGGGGAACTATGGCTACACCTTC.